This section outlines one T cell receptor beta chain sequence together with its context. Unique molecular identifiers were built into the TCRbeta library. Each CDR3 protein is one row after TCRdb ran MiXCR on the PCR reads. The table includes 500,000 to 600,000 distinct CDR3 sequences, about 17% detected once. This specimen belongs to a study of T-cell reconstitution after alpha-beta-depleted transplantation in children. There are 14 residues in the CDR3. V was pared by 2 bases and J by 7 bases, with 9 bases between. The receptor comes from a human donor who donated a stem cell graft to a child with acute lymphoblastic leukemia. This specimen consisted of PBMCs from the stem cell graft donor, obtained from the stem cell graft. The chain recombines TRBV12-3 or TRBV12-4 with TRBJ1-6; D is ambiguous. CDR3 DNA sequence: TGTGCCAGCAGTTTATCGCAGGCCAATTCACCCCTCCACTTT. This translates into CASSLSQANSPLHF.